What follows are 32 T cell receptor beta chains derived from one specimen sequenced in a study of cytomegalovirus exposure and HLA in healthy donors. The study ran its PCR with 60 Vbeta and 13 Jbeta primers. The method was immunoSEQ multiplex PCR; TCRdb's version includes in-frame clones alone and lacks a portion of them. The sample contains 150,000 to 250,000 clones, around 80% of which appear only once. The sequenced sample consisted of PBMCs. The receptors originated from a woman aged 25 to 45 in good health and CMV-seropositive.

J is TRBJ2-1 and V is TRBV9; possible D gene TRBD2, 5 bases. This CDR3 has 15 residues. V was clipped by 3 bases and J by 8 bases, with 18 bases between them. Germline V CDR1 and CDR2: SGDLS, YYNGEE. The CDR3 sequence: CASSASSGSVYEQFF. CDR3 coding DNA: TGTGCCAGCAGCGCCTCGAGCGGCAGTGTGTATGAGCAGTTCTTC.

V and J are TRBV27 and TRBJ1-5; unclear D gene. Germline CDR1 and CDR2: MNHEY and SMNVEV (reference sequence). V lost 3 bases and J 7 bases, leaving 13 bases between the germline ends. This CDR3 is 14 amino acids long. CDR3 sequence: CASSLSSGGQPQHF. The CDR3, as DNA: TGTGCCAGCAGTTTGTCGTCAGGTGGACAGCCCCAGCATTTT.

This clone was recorded only once. The chain recombines TRBV6-5 with TRBJ1-1; no clear D gene. CDR3 length: 14 amino acids. CDR1 and CDR2 from the germline V gene are MNHEY and SVGAGI. V shed 1 base and J shed 6 bases, with 12 bases lying between them. CDR3 region: CASSYYGRMAEAFF. CDR3 nucleotides: TGTGCCAGCAGTTACTATGGCAGAATGGCTGAAGCTTTCTTT.

V usage is TRBV21-1 and J usage is TRBJ2-2; TRBD2, the D gene given by the table, was not confirmed from the DNA. TRBV21-1 is reported as a pseudogene. This CDR3 is built from 16 residues. The DNA for the CDR3 is TGTGCCAGTTTTTTAGACTCAGCAGAGGGCACCGGGGAGCTGTTTTTT. It codes for CASFLDSAEGTGELFF.

In this sample, this clone turned up once. The junction differs from germline at one of its ends, possibly a read error. Other DNA sequences in this specimen translate into the identical CDR3. The chain couples TRBV6-5 to TRBJ1-2; 11 bases are shared with TRBD1. CDR3 size: 14 residues. Germline loops: CDR1 MNHEY, CDR2 SVGAGI. The CDR3 sequence is CASSGQGADYGYTF. The CDR3 DNA sequence: TGTGCTAGCAGTGGACAGGGGGCGGACTATGGCTACACCTTC.

V gene TRBV18 combines with J gene TRBJ1-5; tentatively, D is TRBD1 (5 bases). Trimming stripped 2 bases from V and 7 bases from J, with 15 bases between. Per the germline V gene, CDR1 is KGHSH and CDR2 is LQKENI. This CDR3 is 15 amino acids long. This CDR3 reads CASSPWAGENQPQHF. CDR3 nucleotide sequence: TGTGCCAGCTCACCATGGGCGGGGGAAAACCAGCCCCAGCATTTT. The variable domain in full, with the rest retrieved from reference TRBV18 and TRBJ1-5, is NAGVMQNPRHLVRRRGQEARLRCSPMKGHSHVYWYRQLPEEGLKFMVYLQKENIIDESGMPKERFSAEFPKEGPSILRIQQVVRGDSAAYFCASSPWAGENQPQHFGDGTRLSIL.

This chain uses TRBV5-5 with TRBJ1-2, with 8 nucleotides matching TRBD1. The CDR3 extends over 14 amino acids. Germline V gene lookup returns CDR1 SGHKS and CDR2 YYEKEE (reference sequence). After removal of 4 bases from V and 3 bases from J, the junction contained 5 bases not matched to a gene. In DNA, the CDR3 is TGTGCCAGCAGCCCGGACAGGGCCTACTATGGCTACACCTTC. It codes for CASSPDRAYYGYTF. Full variable domain (remainder filled in from reference TRBV5-5 and TRBJ1-2): DAGVTQSPTHLIKTRGQQVTLRCSPISGHKSVSWYQQVLGQGPQFIFQYYEKEERGRGNFPDRFSARQFPNYSSELNVNALLLGDSALYLCASSPDRAYYGYTFGSGTRLTVV.

The chain joins TRBV11-3 to TRBJ2-7, with D hard to call. Germline CDR1 is SGHNT and CDR2 is YENEEA. The CDR3 has 13 amino acids. V lost 5 bases to trimming and J lost 1 base, with 9 bases between them. The CDR3 spells CASSPDGSYEQYF. The CDR3 coding sequence is TGTGCCAGCAGCCCCGACGGGTCCTACGAGCAGTACTTC.

V is TRBV6-5 and J is TRBJ2-7, with D tentatively TRBD2 (6 bases). V lost 6 bases, J lost 4 bases, and 19 bases lay in between. Per the germline V gene, CDR1 is MNHEY and CDR2 is SVGAGI. This CDR3 is built from 15 residues. The CDR3 here is CASSLFGLGGYEQYF. CDR3 coding DNA: TGTGCCAGCAGCCTCTTTGGACTTGGAGGGTACGAGCAGTACTTC.

J is TRBJ2-2 and V is TRBV2; the match to TRBD2 covers 8 bases. The V gene's germline CDR1 is SNHLY and CDR2 FYNNEI. This CDR3 is 15 amino acids long. J was trimmed by 6 bases and V by 9 bases; bases with no gene match: 12. CDR3 DNA sequence: TGTGCCAGGGGTACCGGGACTAGTGACGCCGGGGAGCTGTTTTTT. Translated: CARGTGTSDAGELFF.

The genes are TRBV2 and TRBJ1-3; no firm D call. Germline assignment: CDR1 SNHLY and CDR2 FYNNEI. The CDR3 sequence is 15 residues long. Trimming removed 8 bases at V and 0 bases at J, with 14 bases between. The CDR3 sequence: CASGSRRISGNTIYF. Written as DNA, the CDR3 is TGTGCCAGCGGATCTAGACGGATCTCTGGAAACACCATATATTTT.

The chain has TRBV7-8 and TRBJ1-5; D unresolved. V was cut by 6 bases and J by 5 bases, with 17 bases left in between. The V gene's germline CDR1 is SGHVS and CDR2 FQNEAQ. CDR3 size: 15 residues. The chain's CDR3 is CASRTGRTGDQPQHF. The CDR3 nucleotides read TGTGCCAGCAGAACGGGTCGTACGGGTGATCAGCCCCAGCATTTT.

The V and J genes are TRBV4-3 and TRBJ2-3; TRBD1 aligns across 7 bases. The CDR3 runs 16 residues. Per germline, CDR1 LGHNA and CDR2 YSLEER. Trimming took 2 bases from V and 2 from J; bases not matched to a gene: 7. As DNA, the CDR3 is TGCGCCAGCAGCCAAAGGACAGGCCTCACCACAGATACGCAGTATTTT. Its translation: CASSQRTGLTTDTQYF.

This chain links TRBV27 with TRBJ2-7; a weak D match, TRBD1 (5 bases). The CDR3 loop spans 16 amino acids. Trimming left V 5 bases short and J 2 bases short, with 19 bases between. CDR1 is MNHEY and CDR2 is SMNVEV in the germline V gene (reference sequence). The chain's CDR3 is CASSLSLGDRTYEQYF. CDR3 in DNA: TGTGCCAGCAGTCTCTCCCTTGGAGACAGAACCTACGAGCAGTACTTC.

This rearrangement joins TRBV28 to TRBJ1-4; TRBD1 is a possible D gene (5 bases). V gave up 8 bases and J gave up 5 bases, with 21 bases separating them. Germline CDR1 and CDR2: MDHEN and SYDVKM. The CDR3 sequence is 16 residues long. This CDR3 is CASVRGGAKENEKLFF. As DNA, the CDR3 is TGTGCCAGCGTGAGAGGAGGGGCAAAGGAAAATGAAAAACTGTTTTTT.

The chain links TRBV10-2 to TRBJ2-7; D remains ambiguous. The CDR3 contains 12 residues. Germline V gene data show CDR1 as WSHSY and CDR2 as SAAADI. V dropped 7 bases and J dropped 6 bases, with 13 bases sitting between them. The DNA of the CDR3 is TGCGCCAGCACCAGATCCGATGGCGAGCAGTACTTC. It specifies CASTRSDGEQYF.

CDR3: CASSIGRGSSGANVLTF. In DNA form, the CDR3 reads TGTGCCAGTAGTATAGGTAGGGGTAGCTCTGGGGCCAACGTCCTGACTTTC. J is TRBJ2-6 and V is TRBV19; perhaps TRBD1 as D (5 bases). V was cut by 1 base and J by 0 bases, with 10 bases left in between. Per the germline V gene, CDR1 is LNHDA and CDR2 is SQIVND (reference sequence). This CDR3 has 17 residues.

This clone was seen a few times. The V call is TRBV6-6, the J call TRBJ2-7; weak D call: TRBD1 (5 bases). The CDR3 runs 11 residues. The germline V gene encodes CDR1 MNHNY and CDR2 SVGAGI (reference sequence). V was trimmed by 9 bases and J by 3 bases, leaving 9 bases between them. The CDR3 loop is CASKGVYEQYF. CDR3 in DNA: TGTGCCAGTAAAGGGGTCTACGAGCAGTACTTC.

The chain uses TRBV4-2 and TRBJ2-1, with D possibly TRBD1 on 5 matching bases. Germline-derived CDR1 and CDR2 are LGHNA and YNFKEQ. The CDR3 runs to 15 residues. V was shortened by 4 bases and J by 3 bases, with 13 bases between the two germline ends. CDR3 amino acids: CASSRQLTRYNEQFF. Written as DNA, the CDR3 is TGTGCCAGCAGCCGACAGCTGACGCGCTACAATGAGCAGTTCTTC.

The rearrangement joins TRBV7-9 to TRBJ2-1; D call uncertain. Germline V CDR1 and CDR2: SEHNR, FQNEAQ (reference sequence). The CDR3 runs to 16 residues. Trimming left V 4 bases short and J 1 base short, with 14 bases between. The CDR3 sequence: CASSSPLLSSYNEQFF. The CDR3, as DNA: TGTGCCAGCAGCTCACCCCTTTTGAGTTCCTACAATGAGCAGTTCTTC.

The CDR3 sequence is CASHEGQGFTDTQYF. The CDR3 nucleotides read TGCGCCAGCCACGAAGGACAGGGTTTCACAGATACGCAGTATTTT. The chain has TRBV10-2 and TRBJ2-3; 8 nucleotides line up with TRBD1. V shed 8 bases and J 2 bases; nucleotides not matched to a gene: 9. In germline, CDR1 is WSHSY, CDR2 SAAADI. The CDR3 has 15 amino acids.

The chain has TRBV2 and TRBJ1-2, with D possibly matching TRBD1 (5 bases). Per germline, CDR1 SNHLY and CDR2 FYNNEI. The V end lost 10 bases, the J end lost 3 bases, and 15 bases lay between the germline ends. The CDR3 is 13 residues long. CDR3 coding DNA: TGTGCCATAGGGACTGCCCGGGACTATGGCTACACCTTC. Translating gives CAIGTARDYGYTF.

As regards this clone: The limits of the CDR3 on the DNA are not certain, so only TCRdb's listed CDR3 is given. The chain couples TRBV19 to TRBJ2-7; TRBD1, the table's D call, was not compared with the DNA. Per the germline V gene, CDR1 is LNHDA and CDR2 is SQIVND (reference sequence). The CDR3 region is 16 residues in length, termini included. The CDR3 sequence: CASSFFGQGGSYEQYF.

The gene calls are TRBV29-1 and TRBJ2-7, with D possibly matching TRBD1 (7 bases). The germline V gene encodes CDR1 SQVTM and CDR2 ANQGSEA. The CDR3 totals 15 residues. V was clipped by 3 bases and J by 0 bases, with 15 bases between them. The CDR3 bases are TGCAGCGTTGAGTTCGGGGGACAGTACTCCTACGAGCAGTACTTC. The encoded protein is CSVEFGGQYSYEQYF.

V usage is TRBV7-2 and J usage is TRBJ2-2, with 11 bases fitting TRBD2. CDR1 and CDR2 from the germline V gene are SGHTA and FQGNSA. Trimming removed 4 bases from V and 1 base from J; junction bases left unmatched: 5. There are 17 residues in the CDR3. CDR3 DNA sequence: TGTGCCAGCAGCTCCCTCGGACTAGCGGGGAACACCGGGGAGCTGTTTTTT. Translated: CASSSLGLAGNTGELFF.

The chain employs TRBV5-4 and TRBJ1-6; 9 bases align to TRBD1. The CDR3 covers 15 residues. Germline CDR1 is SGHNT and CDR2 is YYREEE (reference sequence). With 4 bases clipped from V and 7 bases from J, the junction kept 6 bases outside the gene matches. Here the CDR3 DNA reads TGTGCCAGCAGCCAGAGGACAGGGGCCAATTCACCCCTCCACTTT. Protein: CASSQRTGANSPLHF.

CDR3 sequence: CASSPGGTGLMNTEAFF. CDR3 DNA: TGCGCCAGCAGCCCTGGAGGGACAGGCCTGATGAACACTGAAGCTTTCTTT. This chain links TRBV5-1 with TRBJ1-1; 8 positions agree with TRBD1. Trimming at V came to 4 bases and at J to 0 bases, leaving 11 bases not matched to a gene. Looked up from germline, CDR1 is SGHRS and CDR2 is YFSETQ. This CDR3 comprises 17 residues.

V usage is TRBV6-6 and J usage is TRBJ1-5; D gene uncertain. Germline V lookup: CDR1 MNHNY, CDR2 SVGAGI (reference sequence). The CDR3 runs to 13 residues. Trimming removed 0 bases at V and 3 bases at J, with 3 bases between. CDR3 coding DNA: TGTGCCAGCAGTTACTCCTTCAATCAGCCCCAGCATTTT. Amino acids: CASSYSFNQPQHF.

A remark on this clone: The junction differs from germline at one of its ends, possibly a read error. The chain joins TRBV9 to TRBJ2-1; TRBD2 aligns across 7 bases. The length of the CDR3 is 15 residues. Per germline, CDR1 SGDLS and CDR2 YYNGEE. CDR3 in DNA: TGTGCCAGCAGCGAGAGCGGGGATGCCTATAATGAGCAGTTCTTC. Translation: CASSESGDAYNEQFF.

As regards this clone: Lacking the conserved final phenylalanine or tryptophan, this CDR3 likely reflects a read error. The chain couples TRBV6-5 to TRBJ2-7, with TRBD1 identical over 8 bases. The CDR3 length is 15 residues. With 6 bases clipped from V and 0 bases from J, the junction kept 7 bases outside the gene matches. CDR1 and CDR2 from the germline V gene are MNHEY and SVGAGI. Here the CDR3 reads CASSTPGTGSYEQYL. The CDR3 nucleotides are TGTGCCAGCAGCACACCCGGGACAGGCTCCTACGAGCAGTACCTC.

This CDR3 reads CASSTGTANSPLHF. CDR3 DNA: TGTGCCAGCAGTACGGGGACTGCCAATTCACCCCTCCACTTT. The rearrangement uses TRBV5-4 and TRBJ1-6, with a tentative D call TRBD1 (5 bases). Germline-derived CDR1 and CDR2 are SGHNT and YYREEE (reference sequence). This CDR3 has 14 amino acids. Trimming stripped 5 bases from V and 7 bases from J, with 13 bases between.

CDR3 sequence (DNA): TGTGCCTGGAGTGACTGGTCAGGAAACACCATATATTTT. Translation gives CAWSDWSGNTIYF. The chain links TRBV30 to TRBJ1-3, with D unclear. Germline lookup yields CDR1 GTSNPN and CDR2 SVGIG (reference sequence). The CDR3 totals 13 residues. V was pared by 1 base and J by 4 bases, with 8 bases between.